The 5 T cell receptor beta chains listed next were all sequenced from one sample in a study of identical twins. MiXCR, applied by TCRdb to the 5' RACE reads, yields one record per CDR3 protein. The profile shows roughly 230,000 distinct CDR3 sequences, roughly 8% of them singletons. These same records also appear under a second study, on yellow fever vaccine responses in identical twins.

Input material: CD8+ T cells sorted from blood. Every receptor here comes from a woman aged 18-29 years in good health.

This clonotype was detected a few times. The rearrangement joins TRBV7-3 to TRBJ2-1; 10 bases line up with TRBD2. This CDR3 region has 13 residues. Losses at the gene ends were 5 bases for V and 8 bases for J; bases not matched to a gene: 3. In germline, CDR1 is SGHTA, CDR2 FQGTGA. Written as DNA, the CDR3 is TGTGCCAGCAGCCATGGGACTAGCGATGAGCAGTTCTTC. Translation: CASSHGTSDEQFF.

About this clonotype itself: The junction and the germline gene differ at one end; a read error may be behind it. The chain is built from TRBV28 and TRBJ2-2; D may be TRBD2 (5 bases). CDR3 size: 14 residues. CDR1 is MDHEN and CDR2 is SYDVKM in the germline V gene. The CDR3 region is CASSPGVLPGELLF. The CDR3 DNA reads TGTGCCAGCAGCCCTGGTGTGCTGCCCGGGGAGCTGCTTTTT.

This clonotype was observed at least ten times. This sequence joins TRBV7-9 and TRBJ2-1, with 13 bases that match TRBD2. The CDR3 length is 15 residues. V lost 3 bases and J lost 8; bases outside the gene matches: 4. Looked up from germline, CDR1 is SEHNR and CDR2 is FQNEAQ (reference sequence). CDR3 sequence reads: CASSFGLAGDDEQFF. DNA of the CDR3: TGTGCCAGCAGCTTCGGACTAGCGGGAGACGATGAGCAGTTCTTC.

The V gene is TRBV6-4, the J gene TRBJ2-7; TRBD2 matches 15 bases. Germline loops: CDR1 MRHNA, CDR2 SNTAGT. With V trimmed by 2 bases and J by 5 bases, 10 bases remained unmatched. This CDR3 is built from 18 residues. The CDR3, as DNA: TGTGCCAGCAGTGACATCGGGACTAGCGGGAGGCTCGTACACGAGCAGTACTTC. Translated, it gives CASSDIGTSGRLVHEQYF.

For this clonotype: Being one base from a much bigger clone, this may be a read error. This sequence joins TRBV10-3 and TRBJ1-4; tentatively, D is TRBD1 (5 bases). Germline-derived CDR1 and CDR2 are ENHRY and SYGVKD. The CDR3 runs to 15 residues. The CDR3 here is CAISDGGSTNEKLIF. In nucleotides, the CDR3 is TGTGCCATCAGTGATGGGGGATCCACTAATGAAAAACTGATTTTT.